Listed below are T cell receptor beta chains from one sample, sequenced in a study of cytotoxic CD8 clonotypes in ibrutinib-treated CLL. Profiled with immunoSEQ multiplex PCR; TCRdb holds only in-frame clones, not every one. Seen here are about 310,000 clones, about 80% observed once, and the top ten hold 5% to 7%. The material sequenced was PBMCs, taken before ibrutinib treatment. The source of these receptors is a human donor with chronic lymphocytic leukemia. CDR3s include the opening cysteine and the closing phenylalanine or tryptophan. A D gene is named only where the DNA matches it firmly. Part of the rows lack a size; the others show once, few, many or a class for expanded clones.

>14|TRBJ2-1|TRBV5-4|-|-
CASSSRTRYNEQFF
TGTGCCAGCAGCTCTAGGACTCGCTACAATGAGCAGTTCTTC
>14|TRBJ1-2|TRBV5-4|-|-
CASSLATGAYGYTF
TGTGCCAGCAGCTTGGCCACGGGTGCCTATGGCTACACCTTC
>15|TRBJ2-2|TRBV28|TRBD2|-
CASSWLAESPGELFF
TGTGCCAGCAGTTGGCTAGCGGAGTCCCCCGGGGAGCTGTTTTTT
>13|TRBJ1-1|TRBV29-1|-|-
CSVEDLLGTEAFF
TGCAGCGTTGAAGATCTTCTCGGCACTGAAGCTTTCTTT
>14|TRBJ2-7|TRBV6-1|TRBD2|-
CASTGTSGSHEQYF
TGTGCCAGCACCGGGACTAGCGGGAGTCACGAGCAGTACTTC
>13|TRBJ2-7|TRBV30|-|-
CAWSPTSNHEQYF
TGTGCCTGGAGTCCTACTAGCAACCACGAGCAGTACTTC
>15|TRBJ2-1|TRBV18|-|-
CASLTGVYSYNEQFF
TGTGCCAGCTTGACAGGCGTATATTCCTACAATGAGCAGTTCTTC
>14|TRBJ1-1|TRBV5-1|-|few
CASSLRVMNTEAFF
TGCGCCAGCAGCTTGCGGGTGATGAACACTGAAGCTTTCTTT
>14|TRBJ2-7|TRBV4-2|-|-
CASSQLGGSYKQYF
TGTGCCAGCAGCCAGCTGGGGGGTAGCTACAAGCAGTACTTC
>14|TRBJ2-3|TRBV2|TRBD2|-
CASKEAGGPDTQYF
TGTGCCAGCAAGGAGGCGGGAGGGCCAGATACGCAGTATTTT
>13|TRBJ1-1|TRBV30|-|once
CAWGSVGGSEAFF
TGTGCCTGGGGATCCGTCGGGGGCTCTGAAGCTTTCTTT
>19|TRBJ2-5|TRBV11-2|-|-
CASSIRRRPVTGRQETQYF
TGTGCCAGCAGCATAAGACGGCGGCCAGTTACGGGCCGACAAGAGACCCAGTACTTC
>15|TRBJ2-2|TRBV7-2|TRBD2|-
CASSSSGRRSGELFF
TGTGCCAGCAGTAGTAGCGGGAGGAGAAGCGGGGAGCTGTTTTTT
>14|TRBJ2-1|TRBV5-1|-|-
CASSFQTEWNEQFF
TGCGCCAGCAGCTTCCAGACCGAGTGGAATGAGCAGTTCTTC
>16|TRBJ2-7|TRBV27|TRBD1|-
CASRPRTGFKSYEQYF
TGTGCCAGCAGACCCCGGACAGGGTTCAAATCCTACGAGCAGTACTTC
>13|TRBJ1-5|TRBV4-3|-|-
CASSQVIGQPQHF
TGCGCCAGCAGCCAAGTTATAGGTCAGCCCCAGCATTTT
>13|TRBJ2-7|TRBV7-9|-|once
CASSLEAGYEQYF
TGTGCCAGCAGCTTAGAGGCGGGTTACGAGCAGTACTTC
>16|TRBJ2-3|TRBV10-3|TRBD2|few
CAISDVPSGYTDTQYF
TGTGCCATCAGCGACGTGCCTAGCGGGTACACAGATACGCAGTATTTT
>15|TRBJ2-3|TRBV5-6|TRBD1|-
CASSLIDRGTDTQYF
TGTGCCAGCAGCTTGATTGACAGGGGCACAGATACGCAGTATTTT
>14|TRBJ1-2|TRBV18|-|-
CASSPSGEGYGYTF
TGTGCCAGCTCACCGTCGGGGGAGGGCTATGGCTACACCTTC
>17|TRBJ2-2|TRBV7-9|-|-
CASSLEFGRIKDGELFF
TGTGCCAGCAGCCTAGAGTTTGGGCGCATCAAGGACGGGGAGCTGTTTTTT
>13|TRBJ2-7|TRBV14|-|-
CASSQDIVDEQYF
TGTGCCAGCAGCCAAGACATCGTGGACGAGCAGTACTTC
>14|TRBJ2-1|TRBV29-1|-|few
CSVEDLMSHNEQFF
TGCAGCGTTGAAGATCTTATGAGCCACAATGAGCAGTTCTTC
>20|TRBJ1-1|TRBV9|TRBD1|-
CASSVGEDRGFLMGNTEAFF
TGTGCCAGCAGCGTAGGGGAAGACAGGGGGTTTTTGATGGGGAACACTGAAGCTTTCTTT
>13|TRBJ2-5|TRBV5-1|-|-
CASSSGLRETQYF
TGCGCCAGCAGCTCGGGACTGCGGGAGACCCAGTACTTC
>14|TRBJ1-4|TRBV29-1|TRBD1|-
CSATTGAPHEKLFF
TGCAGCGCGACTACAGGGGCCCCCCATGAAAAACTGTTTTTT
>14|TRBJ2-1|TRBV30|TRBD2|-
CAWGLGTKYNEQFF
TGTGCCTGGGGCCTCGGGACTAAATACAATGAGCAGTTCTTC
>15|TRBJ2-2|TRBV29-1|TRBD2|-
CSVYGLAGQLGELFF
TGCAGCGTTTATGGACTAGCGGGTCAACTCGGGGAGCTGTTTTTT
>16|TRBJ2-5|TRBV2|TRBD2|-
CASSLAGAPYQETQYF
TGTGCCAGCAGTCTAGCGGGAGCACCGTACCAAGAGACCCAGTACTTC
>16|TRBJ1-2|TRBV19|TRBD1|-
CASSKQGALPIYGYTF
TGTGCCAGTAGTAAACAGGGGGCGCTTCCCATCTATGGCTACACCTTC
>14|TRBJ2-7|TRBV5-6|TRBD2|-
CASSNKRELYEQYF
TGTGCCAGCAGCAATAAGCGGGAGCTGTACGAGCAGTACTTC
>13|TRBJ1-2|TRBV6-5|TRBD1|-
CASSYKTGDGYTF
TGTGCCAGCAGTTACAAAACAGGGGATGGCTACACCTTC
>11|TRBJ2-5|TRBV11-2|-|once
CASSSRETQYF
TGTGCCAGCAGCTCCCGGGAGACCCAGTACTTC
>14|TRBJ2-7|TRBV15|-|-
CATSRDFGEVEQYF
TGTGCCACCAGCAGAGATTTCGGGGAGGTCGAGCAGTACTTC
>15|TRBJ2-1|TRBV7-2|TRBD2|-
CASTPSRGGYNEQFF
TGTGCCAGCACCCCTTCGCGGGGGGGATACAATGAGCAGTTCTTC
>14|TRBJ1-1|TRBV29-1|-|-
CSVENQGRRTEAFF
TGCAGCGTTGAAAATCAAGGGAGAAGGACTGAAGCTTTCTTT
>18|TRBJ2-1|TRBV7-2|-|-
CASSLAGGSGQFYNEQFF
TGTGCCAGCAGCTTAGCAGGGGGTAGCGGCCAATTTTACAATGAGCAGTTCTTC
>15|TRBJ2-3|TRBV2|-|-
CASSAGLPSTDTQYF
TGTGCCAGCAGTGCCGGACTACCCAGCACAGATACGCAGTATTTT
>13|TRBJ1-1|TRBV30|-|-
CAWASMENTEAFF
TGTGCCTGGGCGAGTATGGAGAACACTGAAGCTTTCTTT
>13|TRBJ2-3|TRBV5-1|-|-
CASSLRGTDTQYF
TGCGCCAGCAGCTTGCGGGGAACAGATACGCAGTATTTT
>16|TRBJ2-1|TRBV13|TRBD1|-
CASSLVQGAGLDEQFF
TGTGCCAGCAGCTTAGTCCAGGGGGCGGGTCTAGATGAGCAGTTCTTC
>13|TRBJ2-7|TRBV7-9|-|-
CASSPSGDNEQYF
TGTGCCAGCAGCCCCTCGGGGGACAACGAGCAGTACTTC
>14|TRBJ2-1|TRBV5-1|-|once
CASSHRASSDEQFF
TGCGCCAGCAGTCACCGGGCCTCGTCGGATGAGCAGTTCTTC
>16|TRBJ2-7|TRBV5-1|TRBD2|once
CASSLARVAGVGEQYF
TGCGCCAGCAGCTTGGCCCGGGTAGCGGGAGTGGGAGAGCAGTACTTC
>14|TRBJ2-6|TRBV7-2|-|-
CASQTGSGANVLTF
TGTGCCAGCCAAACAGGCTCTGGGGCCAACGTCCTGACTTTC
>14|TRBJ1-2|TRBV7-2|TRBD1|-
CASSLSGTEYGYTF
TGTGCCAGCAGCTTATCCGGGACAGAATATGGCTACACCTTC
>16|TRBJ2-3|TRBV29-1|TRBD2|-
CSVDGFRLANTDTQYF
TGCAGCGTTGACGGGTTTCGACTAGCGAACACAGATACGCAGTATTTT
>16|TRBJ1-1|TRBV6-5|-|-
CASSYSPTVMNTEAFF
TGTGCCAGCAGTTACTCACCTACAGTTATGAACACTGAAGCTTTCTTT
>15|TRBJ2-5|TRBV28|-|-
CASTAIGNNRETQYF
TGTGCCAGCACCGCAATCGGGAATAATCGAGAGACCCAGTACTTC
>15|TRBJ1-3|TRBV15|TRBD1|-
CATSIRQGRRNTIYF
TGTGCCACCAGCATTAGACAGGGGAGGAGAAACACCATATATTTT
>13|TRBJ2-5|TRBV27|-|-
CASSDLPQETQYF
TGTGCCAGCAGCGACTTACCCCAAGAGACCCAGTACTTC
>15|TRBJ2-3|TRBV5-1|-|-
CASTVGNGFGDTQYF
TGCGCCAGCACCGTAGGGAATGGGTTCGGAGATACGCAGTATTTT